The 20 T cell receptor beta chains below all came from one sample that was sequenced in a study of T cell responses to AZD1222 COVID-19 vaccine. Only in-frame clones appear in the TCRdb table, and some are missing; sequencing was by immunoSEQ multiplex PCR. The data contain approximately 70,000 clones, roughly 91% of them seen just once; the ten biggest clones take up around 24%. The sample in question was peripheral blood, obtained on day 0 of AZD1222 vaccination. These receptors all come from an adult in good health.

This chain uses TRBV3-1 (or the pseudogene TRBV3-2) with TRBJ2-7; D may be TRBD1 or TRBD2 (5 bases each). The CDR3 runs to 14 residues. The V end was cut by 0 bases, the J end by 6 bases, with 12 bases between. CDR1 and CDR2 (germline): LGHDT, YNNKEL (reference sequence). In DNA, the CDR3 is TGTGCCAGCAGCCAAGATTGGGGGTCCCGCGAGCAGTACTTC. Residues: CASSQDWGSREQYF.

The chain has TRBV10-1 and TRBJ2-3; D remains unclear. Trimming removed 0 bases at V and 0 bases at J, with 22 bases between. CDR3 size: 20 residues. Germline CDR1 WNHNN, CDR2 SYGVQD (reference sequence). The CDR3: CASSESGRLKKHKSTDTQYF. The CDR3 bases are TGCGCCAGCAGTGAGTCGGGCAGGCTAAAGAAACATAAAAGCACAGATACGCAGTATTTT.

The CDR3 DNA is TGTGCCAGCAGTCCCCTACGAAGTCCGAGCTCCTATAATTCACCCCTCCACTTT. Translating it yields CASSPLRSPSSYNSPLHF. The chain joins TRBV27 to TRBJ1-6, with unresolved D. Trimming pared 5 bases from V and 0 bases from J, leaving 17 bases between. CDR1 and CDR2 (germline): MNHEY, SMNVEV (reference sequence). The CDR3 has 18 amino acids.

In DNA, the CDR3 is TGTGCCAGCAGCCAAATTGCAGCTTCTGGGGCCAACGTCCTGACTTTC. This codes for CASSQIAASGANVLTF. This chain joins TRBV3-1 (or the pseudogene TRBV3-2) and TRBJ2-6; D gene ambiguous. The CDR3 length is 16 residues. CDR1 is LGHDT and CDR2 is YNNKEL in the germline V gene (reference sequence). Trimming took off 2 bases at V and 1 base at J, with 9 bases between the two ends.

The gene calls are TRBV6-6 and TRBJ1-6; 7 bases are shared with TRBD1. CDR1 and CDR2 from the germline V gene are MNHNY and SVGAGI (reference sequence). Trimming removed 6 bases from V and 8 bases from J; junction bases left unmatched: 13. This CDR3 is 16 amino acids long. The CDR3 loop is CASRIDRVLGDSPLHF. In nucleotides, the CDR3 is TGTGCCAGCAGGATCGACAGGGTCCTTGGTGATTCACCCCTCCACTTT.

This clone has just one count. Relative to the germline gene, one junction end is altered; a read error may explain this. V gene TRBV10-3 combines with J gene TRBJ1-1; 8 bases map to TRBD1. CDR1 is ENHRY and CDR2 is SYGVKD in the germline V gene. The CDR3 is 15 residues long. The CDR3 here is CAIRRTGTENAEAFF. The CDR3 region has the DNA TGTGCCATCAGACGGACAGGGACGGAGAACGCTGAAGCTTTCTTT.

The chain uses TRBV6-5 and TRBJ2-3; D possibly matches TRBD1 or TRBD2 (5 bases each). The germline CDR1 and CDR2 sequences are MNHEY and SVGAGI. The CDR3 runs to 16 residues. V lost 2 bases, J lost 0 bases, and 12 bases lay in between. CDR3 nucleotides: TGTGCCAGCAGTTACCTTGGGGGTACCAGCACAGATACGCAGTATTTT. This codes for CASSYLGGTSTDTQYF.

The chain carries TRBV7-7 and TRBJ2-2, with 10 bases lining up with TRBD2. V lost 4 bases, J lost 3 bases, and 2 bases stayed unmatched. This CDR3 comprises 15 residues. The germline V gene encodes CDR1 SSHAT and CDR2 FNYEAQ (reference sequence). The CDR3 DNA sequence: TGTGCCAGCAGCTCGAGCGGGGGGGACACCGGGGAGCTGTTTTTT. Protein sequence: CASSSSGGDTGELFF. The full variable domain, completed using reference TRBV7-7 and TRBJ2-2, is GAGVSQSPRYKVTKRGQDVTLRCDPISSHATLYWYQQALGQGPEFLTYFNYEAQPDKSGLPSDRFSAERPEGSISTLTIQRTEQRDSAMYRCASSSSGGDTGELFFGEGSRLTVL.

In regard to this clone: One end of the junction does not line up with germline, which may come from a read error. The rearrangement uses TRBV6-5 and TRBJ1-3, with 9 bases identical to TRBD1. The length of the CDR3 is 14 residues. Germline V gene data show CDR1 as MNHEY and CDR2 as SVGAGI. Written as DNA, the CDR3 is TGTGCCAGCAGTTACGGGGGACAGGGAACCACCATATATTTT. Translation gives CASSYGGQGTTIYF.

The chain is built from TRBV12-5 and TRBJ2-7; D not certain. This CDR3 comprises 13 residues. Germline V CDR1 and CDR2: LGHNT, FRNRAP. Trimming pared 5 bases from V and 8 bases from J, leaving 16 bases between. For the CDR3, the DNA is TGTGCTAGTGGTATCGGTTCATCCACTCAGCAGTACTTC. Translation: CASGIGSSTQQYF.

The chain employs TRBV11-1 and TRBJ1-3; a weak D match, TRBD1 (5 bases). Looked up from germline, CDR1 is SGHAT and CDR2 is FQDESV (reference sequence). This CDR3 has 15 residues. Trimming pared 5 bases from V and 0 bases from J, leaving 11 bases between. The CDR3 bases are TGTGCCAGCAGCCGCTGGGACCTCTCTGGAAACACCATATATTTT. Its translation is CASSRWDLSGNTIYF.

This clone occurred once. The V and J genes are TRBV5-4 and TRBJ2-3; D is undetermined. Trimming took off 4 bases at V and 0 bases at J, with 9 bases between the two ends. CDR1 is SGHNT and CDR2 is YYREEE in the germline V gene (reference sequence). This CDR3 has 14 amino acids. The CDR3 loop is CASSTDFSTDTQYF. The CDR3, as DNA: TGTGCCAGCAGCACAGACTTTAGCACAGATACGCAGTATTTT.

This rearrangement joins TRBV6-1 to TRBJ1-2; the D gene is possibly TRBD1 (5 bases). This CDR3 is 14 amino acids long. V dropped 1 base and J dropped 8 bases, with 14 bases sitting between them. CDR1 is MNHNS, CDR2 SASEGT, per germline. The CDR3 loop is CASSEDGRVQGYTF. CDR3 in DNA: TGTGCCAGCAGTGAAGATGGCAGGGTACAGGGCTACACCTTC.

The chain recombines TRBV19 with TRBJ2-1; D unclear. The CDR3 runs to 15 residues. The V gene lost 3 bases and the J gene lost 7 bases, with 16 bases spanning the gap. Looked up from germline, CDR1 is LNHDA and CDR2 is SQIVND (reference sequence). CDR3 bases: TGTGCCAGTAGTATTTCTATCCCCCCTGGGAATGAGCAGTTCTTC. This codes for CASSISIPPGNEQFF.

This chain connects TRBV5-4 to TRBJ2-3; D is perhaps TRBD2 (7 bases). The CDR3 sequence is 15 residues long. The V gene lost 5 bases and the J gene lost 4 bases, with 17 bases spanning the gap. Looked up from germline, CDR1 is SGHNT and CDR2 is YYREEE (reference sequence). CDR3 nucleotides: TGTGCCAGCAGGATAACAGGGAGCGGGGCAGATACGCAGTATTTT. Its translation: CASRITGSGADTQYF. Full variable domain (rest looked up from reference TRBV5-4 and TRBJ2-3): ETGVTQSPTHLIKTRGQQVTLRCSSQSGHNTVSWYQQALGQGPQFIFQYYREEENGRGNFPPRFSGLQFPNYSSELNVNALELDDSALYLCASRITGSGADTQYFGPGTRLTVL.

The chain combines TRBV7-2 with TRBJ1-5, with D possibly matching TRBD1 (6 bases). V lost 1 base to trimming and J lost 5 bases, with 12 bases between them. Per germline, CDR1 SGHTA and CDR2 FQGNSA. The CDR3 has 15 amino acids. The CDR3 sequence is CASSLERTAHQPQHF. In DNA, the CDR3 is TGTGCCAGCAGCTTAGAACGGACAGCGCATCAGCCCCAGCATTTT.

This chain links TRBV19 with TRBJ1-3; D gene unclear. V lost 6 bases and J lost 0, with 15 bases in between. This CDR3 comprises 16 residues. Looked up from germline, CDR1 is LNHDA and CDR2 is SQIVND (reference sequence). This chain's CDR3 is CASRRGGRISGNTIYF. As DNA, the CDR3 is TGTGCCAGTAGACGAGGAGGACGGATCTCTGGAAACACCATATATTTT.

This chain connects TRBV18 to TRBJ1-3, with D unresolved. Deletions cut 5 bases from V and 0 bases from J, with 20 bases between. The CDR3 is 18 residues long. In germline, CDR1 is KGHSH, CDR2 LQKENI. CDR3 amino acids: CASSLQKPRSNSGNTIYF. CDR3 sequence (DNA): TGTGCCAGCTCATTACAAAAACCAAGGTCCAACTCTGGAAACACCATATATTTT.

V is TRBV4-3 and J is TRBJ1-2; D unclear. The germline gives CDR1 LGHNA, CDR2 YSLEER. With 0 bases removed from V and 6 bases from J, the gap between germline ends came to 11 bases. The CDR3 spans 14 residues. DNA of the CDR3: TGCGCCAGCAGCCAAGATACATCCAGGAATGGCTACACCTTC. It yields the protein CASSQDTSRNGYTF.

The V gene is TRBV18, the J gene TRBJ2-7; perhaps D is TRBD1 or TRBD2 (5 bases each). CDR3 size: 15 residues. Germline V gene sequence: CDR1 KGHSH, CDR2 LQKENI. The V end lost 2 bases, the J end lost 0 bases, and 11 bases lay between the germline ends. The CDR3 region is CASSPGGTRSYEQYF. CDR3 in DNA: TGTGCCAGCTCACCAGGGGGAACACGCTCCTACGAGCAGTACTTC.